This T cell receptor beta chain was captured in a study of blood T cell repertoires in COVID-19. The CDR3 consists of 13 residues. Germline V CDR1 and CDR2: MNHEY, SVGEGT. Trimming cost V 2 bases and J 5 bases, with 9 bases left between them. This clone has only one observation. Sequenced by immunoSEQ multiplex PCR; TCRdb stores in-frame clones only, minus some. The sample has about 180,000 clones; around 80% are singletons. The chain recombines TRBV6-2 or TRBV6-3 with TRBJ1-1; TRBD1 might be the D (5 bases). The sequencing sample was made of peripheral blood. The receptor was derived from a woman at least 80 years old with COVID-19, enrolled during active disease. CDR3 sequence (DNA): TGTGCCAGCAGTTACCTGGGGCGAACTGAAGCTTTCTTT. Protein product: CASSYLGRTEAFF.